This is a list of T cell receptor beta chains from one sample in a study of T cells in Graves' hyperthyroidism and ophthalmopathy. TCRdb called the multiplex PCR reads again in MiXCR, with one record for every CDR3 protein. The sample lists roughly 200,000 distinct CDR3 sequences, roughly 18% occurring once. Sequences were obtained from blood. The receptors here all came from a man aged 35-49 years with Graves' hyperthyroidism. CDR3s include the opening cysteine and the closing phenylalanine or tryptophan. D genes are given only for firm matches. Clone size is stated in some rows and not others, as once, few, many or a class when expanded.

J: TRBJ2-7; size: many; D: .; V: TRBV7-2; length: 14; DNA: TGTGCCAGCAGCTTAGAACGGGTAAAGTACGAGCAGTACTTC; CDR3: CASSLERVKYEQYF
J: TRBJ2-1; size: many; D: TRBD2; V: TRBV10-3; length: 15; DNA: TGTGCCACTATAGCGGGGGGGCACTCCTACAATGAGCAGTTCTTC; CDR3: CATIAGGHSYNEQFF
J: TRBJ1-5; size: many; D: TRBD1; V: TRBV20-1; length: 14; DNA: TGCAGTGCTATGGGACAGAATAGCAATCAGCCCCAGCATTTT; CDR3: CSAMGQNSNQPQHF
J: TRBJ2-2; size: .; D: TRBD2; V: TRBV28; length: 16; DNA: TGTGCCAGCAGGGACGGACTAGCGGGGGGGACCGGGGAGCTGTTTTTT; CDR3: CASRDGLAGGTGELFF
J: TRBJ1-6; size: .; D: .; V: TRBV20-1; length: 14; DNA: TGCAGTGCTATCGATGTGATGGATAATTCACCCCCCCACTTT; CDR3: CSAIDVMDNSPPHF
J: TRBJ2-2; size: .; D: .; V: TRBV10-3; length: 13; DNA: TGTGCCATTCAGGGGGGTGTGACCGGGGAGCTGTTTTTT; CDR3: CAIQGGVTGELFF
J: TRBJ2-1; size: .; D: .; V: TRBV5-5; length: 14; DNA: TGTGCCAGCAGCCCCCCCTCAGTCCCTAATGAGCAGTTCTTC; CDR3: CASSPPSVPNEQFF
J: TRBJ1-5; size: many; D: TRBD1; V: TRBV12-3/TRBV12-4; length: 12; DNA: TGTGCCAGCAGTTTGACAGGGCAGCCCCAGCATTTT; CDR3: CASSLTGQPQHF
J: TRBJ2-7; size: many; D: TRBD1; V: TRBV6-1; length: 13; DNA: TGTGCCAGTAGGACAGGGGAACATGACGAGCAGTACTTC; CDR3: CASRTGEHDEQYF
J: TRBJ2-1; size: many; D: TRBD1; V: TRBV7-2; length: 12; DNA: TGTGCCAGCAGCTTGGACAGGGGAGGGCAGTTCTTC; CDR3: CASSLDRGGQFF
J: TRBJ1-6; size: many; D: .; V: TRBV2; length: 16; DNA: TGTGCCAGCAGCGCAAGGGACGGGGCCTATAATTCACCCCTCCACTTT; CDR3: CASSARDGAYNSPLHF
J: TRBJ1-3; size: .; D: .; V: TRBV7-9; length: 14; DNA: TGTGCCAGCAGCGAACAGGGCTTTGGAAACACCATATATTTT; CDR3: CASSEQGFGNTIYF
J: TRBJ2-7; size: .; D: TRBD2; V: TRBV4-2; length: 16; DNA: TGTGCCAGCAGCCAAGACGGCGAGCGGGGGGGCTACGAGCAGTACTTC; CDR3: CASSQDGERGGYEQYF
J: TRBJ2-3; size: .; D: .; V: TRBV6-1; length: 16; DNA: TGTGCCAGCAGCCGAGAGGGGGGAGAGGGGGGAGATACGCAGTATTTT; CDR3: CASSREGGEGGDTQYF